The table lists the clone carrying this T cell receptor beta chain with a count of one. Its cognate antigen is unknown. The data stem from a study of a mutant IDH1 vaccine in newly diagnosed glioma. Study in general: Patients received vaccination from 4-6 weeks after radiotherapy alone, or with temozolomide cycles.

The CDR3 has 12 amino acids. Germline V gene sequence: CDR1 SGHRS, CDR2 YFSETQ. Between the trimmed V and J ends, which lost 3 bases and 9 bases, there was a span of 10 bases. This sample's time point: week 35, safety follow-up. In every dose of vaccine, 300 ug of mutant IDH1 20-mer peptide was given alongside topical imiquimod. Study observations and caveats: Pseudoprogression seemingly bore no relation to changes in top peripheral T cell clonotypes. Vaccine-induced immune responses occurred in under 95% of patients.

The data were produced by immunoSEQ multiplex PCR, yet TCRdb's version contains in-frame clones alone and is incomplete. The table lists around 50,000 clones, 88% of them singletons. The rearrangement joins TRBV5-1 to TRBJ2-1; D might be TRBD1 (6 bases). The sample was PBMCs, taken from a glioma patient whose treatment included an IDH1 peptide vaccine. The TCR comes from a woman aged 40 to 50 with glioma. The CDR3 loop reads CASSWGTSEQFF. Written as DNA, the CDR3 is TGCGCCAGCAGCTGGGGGACAAGTGAGCAGTTCTTC. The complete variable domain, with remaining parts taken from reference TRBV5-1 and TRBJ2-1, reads KAGVTQTPRYLIKTRGQQVTLSCSPISGHRSVSWYQQTPGQGLQFLFEYFSETQRNKGNFPGRFSGRQFSNSRSEMNVSTLELGDSALYLCASSWGTSEQFFGPGTRLTVL.